This is a list of T cell receptor beta chains from one sample in a study of cytomegalovirus exposure and HLA in healthy donors. TCRdb keeps only in-frame clones here, not all; method: immunoSEQ multiplex PCR. The sample has 130,000 to 150,000 clones, around 77% seen once. The sample comprised PBMCs. These receptors were collected from a man aged 25-45 years in good health and CMV-seronegative. Each CDR3 is given with its conserved first and last residue. The order of the fields is D gene, clone size, V gene, J gene, CDR3 protein, CDR3 DNA. D genes are given only for firm matches. Clone size is given for some rows only: seen once, a few or many times, or a class if the clone is expanded.

>TRBD1|NA|TRBV6-5|TRBJ2-7
CASSYLQGGSYEQYF
TGTGCCAGCAGTTACTTACAGGGGGGCTCCTACGAGCAGTACTTC
>TRBD1|NA|TRBV5-4|TRBJ2-7
CASSLDRGYEQYF
TGTGCCAGCAGCTTAGACAGGGGCTACGAGCAGTACTTC
>NA|NA|TRBV4-1|TRBJ2-6
CASSQGGVPDGANVLTF
TGCGCCAGCAGCCAAGGGGGCGTCCCAGACGGGGCCAACGTCCTGACTTTC
>TRBD1|once|TRBV5-1|TRBJ2-1
CASSLGTGTPYNEQFF
TGCGCCAGCAGCTTGGGGACAGGGACCCCCTACAATGAGCAGTTCTTC
>TRBD1|NA|TRBV2|TRBJ2-5
CASRTGFDQYF
TGTGCCAGCAGGACAGGGTTCGACCAGTACTTC
>TRBD2|NA|TRBV5-1|TRBJ2-1
CASSLVLAGSRTPNEQFF
TGCGCCAGCAGCTTGGTACTAGCGGGGAGTAGGACCCCCAATGAGCAGTTCTTC
>TRBD1|NA|TRBV6-1|TRBJ2-6
CASNTGASGANVLTF
TGTGCCAGCAATACAGGGGCCTCTGGGGCCAACGTCCTGACTTTC
>TRBD1|NA|TRBV15|TRBJ2-1
CATSRQPGQGLDEQFF
TGTGCCACCAGCAGACAACCGGGACAGGGTTTAGATGAGCAGTTCTTC
>NA|few|TRBV6-1|TRBJ1-5
CASSEARGLYSNQPQHF
TGTGCCAGCAGTGAAGCCAGGGGCTTGTATAGCAATCAGCCCCAGCATTTT
>TRBD1|NA|TRBV27|TRBJ1-5
CASSPQGPRGTGEDQPQHF
TGTGCCAGCAGTCCCCAGGGGCCGCGCGGGACAGGGGAAGATCAGCCCCAGCATTTT
>NA|NA|TRBV7-2|TRBJ2-7
CASSLGTTYEQYF
TGTGCCAGCAGCTTAGGGACAACCTACGAGCAGTACTTC
>NA|few|TRBV7-9|TRBJ2-5
CASSLVAETQYF
TGTGCCAGCAGCTTAGTAGCAGAGACCCAGTACTTC
>TRBD2|NA|TRBV27|TRBJ2-5
CASKTSGGALETQYF
TGTGCCAGCAAGACTAGCGGGGGGGCCTTAGAGACCCAGTACTTC
>TRBD1|NA|TRBV7-9|TRBJ1-1
CASSLVTGGLNTEAFF
TGTGCCAGCAGCTTAGTGACAGGGGGTTTGAACACTGAAGCTTTCTTT
>TRBD2|NA|TRBV6-5|TRBJ2-5
CASSYTAGHPRGTQYF
TGTGCCAGCAGTTACACAGCGGGGCACCCCCGAGGGACCCAGTACTTC
>NA|NA|TRBV4-1|TRBJ2-1
CASTPRGGALSYNEQFF
TGCGCCAGCACCCCCCGGGGTGGAGCCCTCTCCTACAATGAGCAGTTCTTC
>TRBD1|NA|TRBV4-1|TRBJ1-2
CASSRSGTGGYTF
TGCGCCAGCAGCCGCTCCGGGACAGGCGGCTACACCTTC
>TRBD1|NA|TRBV6-6|TRBJ1-1
CASRDTDRVGTEAFF
TGTGCCAGCAGGGACACCGACAGGGTCGGCACTGAAGCTTTCTTT
>TRBD1|NA|TRBV30|TRBJ2-4
CAWRVPRDRNIQYF
TGTGCCTGGAGGGTCCCCCGGGACAGAAACATTCAGTACTTC
>TRBD1|NA|TRBV27|TRBJ1-5
CASSLSPLRETGGNQPQHF
TGTGCCAGCAGTTTATCTCCACTGCGCGAGACAGGGGGAAATCAGCCCCAGCATTTT
>TRBD1|NA|TRBV5-4|TRBJ1-2
CASSTGQGNYGYPF
TGTGCCAGCAGTACCGGACAGGGGAACTATGGCTACCCCTTC
>TRBD1|NA|TRBV5-1|TRBJ2-3
CASSPDREGTDTQYF
TGCGCCAGCAGCCCGGACAGGGAGGGCACAGATACGCAGTATTTT
>NA|NA|TRBV28|TRBJ1-3
CASRPITSGNTIYF
TGTGCCAGCAGGCCCATTACTTCTGGAAACACCATATATTTT
>TRBD1|NA|TRBV9|TRBJ2-1
CASSAGTGVNEQFF
TGTGCCAGCAGCGCCGGGACAGGGGTCAATGAGCAGTTCTTC
>NA|NA|TRBV5-5|TRBJ1-5
CASSLWPRAGLNQPQHF
TGTGCCAGCAGCTTGTGGCCACGAGCAGGGTTGAATCAGCCCCAGCATTTT
>NA|NA|TRBV28|TRBJ1-5
CASLRGGHSNQPQHF
TGTGCCAGCCTCCGGGGGGGGCATAGCAATCAGCCCCAGCATTTT
>TRBD2|NA|TRBV28|TRBJ2-7
CASNSGGSGGPYEQYF
TGTGCCAGCAATTCCGGTGGTAGCGGGGGTCCCTACGAGCAGTACTTC
>NA|NA|TRBV28|TRBJ2-5
CASTGDSWYQETQYF
TGTGCCAGCACGGGGGACAGTTGGTACCAAGAGACCCAGTACTTC
>TRBD2|NA|TRBV9|TRBJ2-5
CASSVNGGYQETQYF
TGTGCCAGCAGCGTTAACGGGGGGTACCAAGAGACCCAGTACTTC
>NA|NA|TRBV28|TRBJ1-5
CASSPRGRTNQPQHF
TGTGCCAGCAGTCCAAGGGGCAGAACAAATCAGCCCCAGCATTTT
>TRBD2|NA|TRBV4-1|TRBJ2-1
CASSQALGTTAEQFF
TGCGCCAGCAGCCAAGCTTTGGGGACTACAGCTGAGCAGTTCTTC
>TRBD2|NA|TRBV10-3|TRBJ2-1
CAISPSSGGNNEQFF
TGTGCCATCAGTCCCTCTAGCGGGGGGAACAATGAGCAGTTCTTC
>TRBD1|NA|TRBV4-1|TRBJ1-4
CASSSDPTGVEKLFF
TGCGCCAGCAGCTCAGATCCGACAGGGGTTGAAAAACTGTTTTTT
>TRBD1|NA|TRBV15|TRBJ1-2
CATSRQGAYGYTF
TGTGCCACCAGCAGACAGGGGGCGTATGGCTACACCTTC
>TRBD2|NA|TRBV2|TRBJ2-7
CASSEEVAGGGRNEQYF
TGTGCCAGCAGTGAAGAGGTAGCGGGAGGAGGAAGGAACGAGCAGTACTTC
>NA|NA|TRBV6-5|TRBJ1-5
CASSSTGRGNQPQHF
TGTGCCAGCAGTTCCACAGGGCGCGGCAATCAGCCCCAGCATTTT
>NA|few|TRBV2|TRBJ1-2
CASRGHFSWGYTF
TGTGCCAGCAGGGGGCATTTCTCTTGGGGCTACACCTTC
>NA|NA|TRBV9|TRBJ2-3
CASSQSARDTQYF
TGTGCCAGCAGCCAGTCAGCGAGGGATACGCAGTATTTT
>NA|few|TRBV6-5|TRBJ2-7
CASSYVNSYEQYF
TGTGCCAGCAGTTACGTCAACTCCTACGAGCAGTACTTC
>NA|few|TRBV4-1|TRBJ1-4
CASSQGREVEKLFF
TGCGCCAGCAGCCAAGGGAGGGAGGTAGAAAAACTGTTTTTT
>TRBD1|NA|TRBV19|TRBJ2-2
CASRRDRVSPGELFF
TGTGCCAGCCGCCGGGACAGGGTTTCCCCCGGGGAGCTGTTTTTT
>NA|NA|TRBV28|TRBJ1-5
CASSLFPDSNQPQHF
TGTGCCAGCAGTTTATTCCCAGACTCTAATCAGCCCCAGCATTTT
>NA|NA|TRBV19|TRBJ2-7
CASSIDGSSYEQYF
TGTGCCAGTAGTATAGACGGGAGCTCCTACGAGCAGTACTTC
>TRBD1|NA|TRBV5-1|TRBJ1-4
CASSLDRGRREKLFF
TGCGCCAGCAGCCTGGACAGGGGGAGGAGGGAAAAACTGTTTTTT
>NA|NA|TRBV5-1|TRBJ1-5
CASSLGPGSNQPQHF
TGCGCCAGCAGCTTGGGTCCGGGTAGCAATCAGCCCCAGCATTTT